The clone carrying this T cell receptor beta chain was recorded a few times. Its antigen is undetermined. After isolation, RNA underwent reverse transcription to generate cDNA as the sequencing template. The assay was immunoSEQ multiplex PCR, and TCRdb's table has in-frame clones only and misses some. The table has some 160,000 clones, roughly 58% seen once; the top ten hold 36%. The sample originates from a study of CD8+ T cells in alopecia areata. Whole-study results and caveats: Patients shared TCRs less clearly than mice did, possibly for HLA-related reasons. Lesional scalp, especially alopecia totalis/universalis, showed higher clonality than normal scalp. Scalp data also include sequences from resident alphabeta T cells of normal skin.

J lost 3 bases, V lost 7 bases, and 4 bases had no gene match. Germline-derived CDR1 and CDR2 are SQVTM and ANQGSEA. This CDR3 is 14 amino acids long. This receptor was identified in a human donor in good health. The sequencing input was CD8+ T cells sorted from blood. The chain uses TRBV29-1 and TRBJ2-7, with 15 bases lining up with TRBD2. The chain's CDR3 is CSGRGLAGGYEQYF. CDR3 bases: TGCAGCGGAAGGGGACTAGCGGGAGGCTACGAGCAGTACTTC.